This T cell receptor (beta chain) appears in the sequencing data of a study of blood T cell repertoires in COVID-19. Study context: The samples span acute and convalescent COVID-19 from the United States, Italy and Spain. T cells, B-cell-depleted T cells, or PBMCs provided the cDNA or gDNA that served as material.

In the study's own analysis: Amplification with reference gene primers provided the estimates of nucleated cell counts. The data were produced by immunoSEQ multiplex PCR, yet TCRdb's version contains in-frame clones alone and is incomplete. That table is the source of V, J and clone size, and D and trimming were worked out from the DNA. The sample comprises 250,000 to 300,000 clones, about 91% of which are singletons, and 6.9% rests with the top ten. Specimen: peripheral blood. The source is a woman in her twenties or thirties who had recovered from COVID-19.

The CDR3: CASSYSSTMRGYTF. The DNA for the CDR3 is TGTGCCAGCAGTTACTCTTCGACCATGAGGGGCTACACCTTC. The rearrangement links TRBV6-6 to TRBJ1-2, with no clear D. This CDR3 is 14 amino acids long. Per germline, CDR1 MNHNY and CDR2 SVGAGI (reference sequence). Deletions cut 0 bases from V and 8 bases from J, with 13 bases between.